The 19 T cell receptor beta chains in this list originate from one sample, sequenced in a study of T cells in localized non-small cell lung cancer. Measured with immunoSEQ multiplex PCR; TCRdb has only the in-frame clones, and not every one. The table has approximately 41,000 clones, roughly 89% seen once. The sample consisted of peripheral blood mononuclear cells, taken before any cancer treatment. The receptor set was obtained from a male donor older than 55 with stage II lung adenocarcinoma.

As regards this clone: A read error may produce the germline difference seen at one junction end. The rearrangement joins TRBV28 to TRBJ1-6; D not resolved. This CDR3 has 13 amino acids. Germline-derived CDR1 and CDR2 are MDHEN and SYDVKM. CDR3 bases: TGTGCCAGCAGTTTATTGTCTAATTCGCCCCTCCACTTT. Amino acids: CASSLLSNSPLHF.

The V and J genes are TRBV10-2 and TRBJ1-1; D not certain. CDR1 and CDR2 (germline): WSHSY, SAAADI. With 5 bases removed from V and 4 bases from J, the gap between germline ends came to 5 bases. This CDR3 has 11 amino acids. Here the CDR3 reads CASSPGTEAFF. The CDR3 DNA reads TGCGCCAGCAGTCCGGGCACTGAAGCTTTCTTT.

The J gene is TRBJ2-7, the V gene TRBV6-1, with 9 bases fitting TRBD1. Germline V gene lookup returns CDR1 MNHNS and CDR2 SASEGT. V gave up 7 bases and J gave up 3 bases; unmatched junction bases: 4. This CDR3 comprises 13 residues. CDR3 coding DNA: TGTGCCAGCATTATGACAGGGGGCTACGAGCAGTACTTC. It encodes CASIMTGGYEQYF.

This clone was seen more than once but under ten times. J is TRBJ2-1 and V is TRBV29-1; no reliable D call. The V gene lost 4 bases and the J gene lost 7 bases, with 11 bases spanning the gap. This CDR3 spans 12 amino acids. Germline CDR1 is SQVTM and CDR2 is ANQGSEA. The CDR3 nucleotides read TGCAGCGTTGGTGCAGGAGAGAATGAGCAGTTCTTC. It codes for CSVGAGENEQFF.

J is TRBJ2-5 and V is TRBV5-1, with a weak D call TRBD2 (6 bases). The ends were cut back, 3 bases at V and 7 bases at J, with 16 bases in the middle. The germline CDR1 and CDR2 sequences are SGHRS and YFSETQ. The CDR3 length is 14 residues. The CDR3 DNA follows: TGCGCCAGCAGCTCGGCCGGACTACCAGGGACCCAGTACTTC. This gives the protein CASSSAGLPGTQYF.

The rearrangement joins TRBV7-9 to TRBJ2-3; D not certain. V was shortened by 8 bases and J by 3 bases, with 9 bases between the two germline ends. CDR3 size: 12 residues. Germline V gene data show CDR1 as SEHNR and CDR2 as FQNEAQ (reference sequence). The CDR3 region has the DNA TGTGCCAGCGGAGCTGGGACAGATACGCAGTATTTT. Protein sequence: CASGAGTDTQYF.

Relative to its sample, this clone is medium-sized. The CDR3 loop reads CASSYLEGAGGAGELFF. The CDR3 DNA reads as TGTGCCAGCAGCTACCTGGAGGGGGCAGGGGGCGCCGGGGAGCTGTTTTTT. The rearrangement joins TRBV27 to TRBJ2-2; the match to TRBD1 covers 8 bases. The ends lost 6 bases at V and 6 bases at J; junction bases unmatched: 15. Germline V gives CDR1 MNHEY, CDR2 SMNVEV (reference sequence). This CDR3 is 17 amino acids long.

This clone has only a few counts. The genes are TRBV7-2 and TRBJ1-1; D unresolved. Per the germline V gene, CDR1 is SGHTA and CDR2 is FQGNSA. CDR3 size: 14 residues. Trimming removed 5 bases from V and 1 base from J, with 11 bases in between. This CDR3 reads CASSPTPQNTEAFF. In nucleotides, the CDR3 is TGTGCCAGCAGCCCTACCCCCCAGAACACTGAAGCTTTCTTT.

The chain links TRBV5-5 to TRBJ1-5; no clear D. Germline CDR1 reads SGHKS; CDR2 reads YYEKEE (reference sequence). The V gene lost 3 bases and the J gene lost 1 base, with 11 bases spanning the gap. The CDR3 extends over 15 amino acids. CDR3 sequence (DNA): TGTGCCAGCAGCTCCTCGGGCCAAAGCAATCAGCCCCAGCATTTT. Translating it yields CASSSSGQSNQPQHF.

This clone has only a few counts. The chain employs TRBV5-5 and TRBJ2-3; TRBD2 aligns across 9 bases. The V gene's germline CDR1 is SGHKS and CDR2 YYEKEE (reference sequence). V shed 2 bases and J 4 bases; nucleotides not matched to a gene: 2. This CDR3 spans 14 amino acids. The CDR3 DNA sequence: TGTGCCAGCAGCTTCCGACTAGCGGCAGATACGCAGTATTTT. It yields the protein CASSFRLAADTQYF.

The rearrangement uses TRBV18 and TRBJ2-2, with 7 bases identical to TRBD1. CDR1 is KGHSH, CDR2 LQKENI, per germline. The CDR3 loop spans 16 amino acids. V shed 3 bases, J shed 4 bases, and the junction held 8 bases outside the gene matches. CDR3 protein: CASSPGLQGSTGELFF. Here the CDR3 DNA reads TGTGCCAGCTCACCCGGGTTACAGGGGAGCACCGGGGAGCTGTTTTTT.

The chain couples TRBV6-1 to TRBJ2-7; 7 bases line up with TRBD1. Trimming cost V 6 bases and J 5 bases; bases outside gene matches: 4. CDR1 MNHNS and CDR2 SASEGT come from the germline V gene. This CDR3 spans 12 amino acids. In nucleotides, the CDR3 is TGTGCCAGCAGCCGAGACAGGGACGAGCAGTACTTC. Its protein is CASSRDRDEQYF.

The rearrangement links TRBV6-5 to TRBJ2-2; the D is unclear. In germline, CDR1 is MNHEY, CDR2 SVGAGI. This CDR3 is built from 14 residues. V was clipped by 6 bases and J by 5 bases, with 13 bases between them. The CDR3 DNA is TGTGCCAGCAGCCTCCAACGCGGAACCGGGGAGCTGTTTTTT. Its translation is CASSLQRGTGELFF.

This chain links TRBV2 with TRBJ1-2; the D is unclear. The CDR3 covers 10 residues. CDR1 and CDR2 (germline): SNHLY, FYNNEI. Trimming shortened V by 6 bases and J by 6 bases, and 5 bases separated the two germline ends. CDR3 amino acids: CASRRNGYTF. The DNA for the CDR3 is TGTGCCAGCAGGCGGAATGGCTACACCTTC.

About this clone itself: Other DNA sequences in this sample translate to the same CDR3. V and J are TRBV5-1 and TRBJ2-2, with D uncertain. Germline V gene sequence: CDR1 SGHRS, CDR2 YFSETQ. The germline V and J ends were trimmed by 4 bases and 0 bases, with 10 bases remaining between them. This CDR3 has 15 residues. The CDR3 sequence: CASSPTTSNTGELFF. The CDR3 DNA sequence: TGCGCCAGCAGCCCAACCACTTCGAACACCGGGGAGCTGTTTTTT.

This chain joins TRBV6-6 and TRBJ1-1; 7 bases are shared with TRBD1. The CDR3 consists of 14 residues. Germline loops: CDR1 MNHNY, CDR2 SVGAGI (reference sequence). Trimming took 6 bases from V and 0 from J; bases not matched to a gene: 4. CDR3 sequence: CASRKGQLNTEAFF. The DNA of the CDR3 is TGTGCCAGCAGGAAGGGACAGCTGAACACTGAAGCTTTCTTT.

The count of this clone is one. This sequence joins TRBV28 and TRBJ1-2; D remains unclear. This CDR3 comprises 14 residues. Looked up from germline, CDR1 is MDHEN and CDR2 is SYDVKM. Trimming cost V 2 bases and J 0 bases, with 7 bases left between them. The CDR3 DNA is TGTGCCAGCAGTTTAGGCGCCCCTAACTATGGCTACACCTTC. It translates to CASSLGAPNYGYTF.

The CDR3 DNA reads as TGTGCCAGCTCACCACTCTCGGCAGCCACGAACACTGAAGCTTTCTTT. It encodes CASSPLSAATNTEAFF. The chain recombines TRBV18 with TRBJ1-1; D call uncertain. Per germline, CDR1 KGHSH and CDR2 LQKENI. The V gene lost 1 base and the J gene lost 1 base, with 13 bases spanning the gap. The CDR3 is made up of 16 amino acids.

This clone came up a few times. The rearrangement uses TRBV29-1 and TRBJ1-1, with a weak D call TRBD1 (5 bases). Trimming removed 8 bases at V and 11 bases at J, with 15 bases between. Germline CDR1 reads SQVTM; CDR2 reads ANQGSEA. The length of the CDR3 is 10 residues. The CDR3 DNA is TGCAGCACTGCAGACAGTGGCGCTTTCTTT. It translates to CSTADSGAFF.